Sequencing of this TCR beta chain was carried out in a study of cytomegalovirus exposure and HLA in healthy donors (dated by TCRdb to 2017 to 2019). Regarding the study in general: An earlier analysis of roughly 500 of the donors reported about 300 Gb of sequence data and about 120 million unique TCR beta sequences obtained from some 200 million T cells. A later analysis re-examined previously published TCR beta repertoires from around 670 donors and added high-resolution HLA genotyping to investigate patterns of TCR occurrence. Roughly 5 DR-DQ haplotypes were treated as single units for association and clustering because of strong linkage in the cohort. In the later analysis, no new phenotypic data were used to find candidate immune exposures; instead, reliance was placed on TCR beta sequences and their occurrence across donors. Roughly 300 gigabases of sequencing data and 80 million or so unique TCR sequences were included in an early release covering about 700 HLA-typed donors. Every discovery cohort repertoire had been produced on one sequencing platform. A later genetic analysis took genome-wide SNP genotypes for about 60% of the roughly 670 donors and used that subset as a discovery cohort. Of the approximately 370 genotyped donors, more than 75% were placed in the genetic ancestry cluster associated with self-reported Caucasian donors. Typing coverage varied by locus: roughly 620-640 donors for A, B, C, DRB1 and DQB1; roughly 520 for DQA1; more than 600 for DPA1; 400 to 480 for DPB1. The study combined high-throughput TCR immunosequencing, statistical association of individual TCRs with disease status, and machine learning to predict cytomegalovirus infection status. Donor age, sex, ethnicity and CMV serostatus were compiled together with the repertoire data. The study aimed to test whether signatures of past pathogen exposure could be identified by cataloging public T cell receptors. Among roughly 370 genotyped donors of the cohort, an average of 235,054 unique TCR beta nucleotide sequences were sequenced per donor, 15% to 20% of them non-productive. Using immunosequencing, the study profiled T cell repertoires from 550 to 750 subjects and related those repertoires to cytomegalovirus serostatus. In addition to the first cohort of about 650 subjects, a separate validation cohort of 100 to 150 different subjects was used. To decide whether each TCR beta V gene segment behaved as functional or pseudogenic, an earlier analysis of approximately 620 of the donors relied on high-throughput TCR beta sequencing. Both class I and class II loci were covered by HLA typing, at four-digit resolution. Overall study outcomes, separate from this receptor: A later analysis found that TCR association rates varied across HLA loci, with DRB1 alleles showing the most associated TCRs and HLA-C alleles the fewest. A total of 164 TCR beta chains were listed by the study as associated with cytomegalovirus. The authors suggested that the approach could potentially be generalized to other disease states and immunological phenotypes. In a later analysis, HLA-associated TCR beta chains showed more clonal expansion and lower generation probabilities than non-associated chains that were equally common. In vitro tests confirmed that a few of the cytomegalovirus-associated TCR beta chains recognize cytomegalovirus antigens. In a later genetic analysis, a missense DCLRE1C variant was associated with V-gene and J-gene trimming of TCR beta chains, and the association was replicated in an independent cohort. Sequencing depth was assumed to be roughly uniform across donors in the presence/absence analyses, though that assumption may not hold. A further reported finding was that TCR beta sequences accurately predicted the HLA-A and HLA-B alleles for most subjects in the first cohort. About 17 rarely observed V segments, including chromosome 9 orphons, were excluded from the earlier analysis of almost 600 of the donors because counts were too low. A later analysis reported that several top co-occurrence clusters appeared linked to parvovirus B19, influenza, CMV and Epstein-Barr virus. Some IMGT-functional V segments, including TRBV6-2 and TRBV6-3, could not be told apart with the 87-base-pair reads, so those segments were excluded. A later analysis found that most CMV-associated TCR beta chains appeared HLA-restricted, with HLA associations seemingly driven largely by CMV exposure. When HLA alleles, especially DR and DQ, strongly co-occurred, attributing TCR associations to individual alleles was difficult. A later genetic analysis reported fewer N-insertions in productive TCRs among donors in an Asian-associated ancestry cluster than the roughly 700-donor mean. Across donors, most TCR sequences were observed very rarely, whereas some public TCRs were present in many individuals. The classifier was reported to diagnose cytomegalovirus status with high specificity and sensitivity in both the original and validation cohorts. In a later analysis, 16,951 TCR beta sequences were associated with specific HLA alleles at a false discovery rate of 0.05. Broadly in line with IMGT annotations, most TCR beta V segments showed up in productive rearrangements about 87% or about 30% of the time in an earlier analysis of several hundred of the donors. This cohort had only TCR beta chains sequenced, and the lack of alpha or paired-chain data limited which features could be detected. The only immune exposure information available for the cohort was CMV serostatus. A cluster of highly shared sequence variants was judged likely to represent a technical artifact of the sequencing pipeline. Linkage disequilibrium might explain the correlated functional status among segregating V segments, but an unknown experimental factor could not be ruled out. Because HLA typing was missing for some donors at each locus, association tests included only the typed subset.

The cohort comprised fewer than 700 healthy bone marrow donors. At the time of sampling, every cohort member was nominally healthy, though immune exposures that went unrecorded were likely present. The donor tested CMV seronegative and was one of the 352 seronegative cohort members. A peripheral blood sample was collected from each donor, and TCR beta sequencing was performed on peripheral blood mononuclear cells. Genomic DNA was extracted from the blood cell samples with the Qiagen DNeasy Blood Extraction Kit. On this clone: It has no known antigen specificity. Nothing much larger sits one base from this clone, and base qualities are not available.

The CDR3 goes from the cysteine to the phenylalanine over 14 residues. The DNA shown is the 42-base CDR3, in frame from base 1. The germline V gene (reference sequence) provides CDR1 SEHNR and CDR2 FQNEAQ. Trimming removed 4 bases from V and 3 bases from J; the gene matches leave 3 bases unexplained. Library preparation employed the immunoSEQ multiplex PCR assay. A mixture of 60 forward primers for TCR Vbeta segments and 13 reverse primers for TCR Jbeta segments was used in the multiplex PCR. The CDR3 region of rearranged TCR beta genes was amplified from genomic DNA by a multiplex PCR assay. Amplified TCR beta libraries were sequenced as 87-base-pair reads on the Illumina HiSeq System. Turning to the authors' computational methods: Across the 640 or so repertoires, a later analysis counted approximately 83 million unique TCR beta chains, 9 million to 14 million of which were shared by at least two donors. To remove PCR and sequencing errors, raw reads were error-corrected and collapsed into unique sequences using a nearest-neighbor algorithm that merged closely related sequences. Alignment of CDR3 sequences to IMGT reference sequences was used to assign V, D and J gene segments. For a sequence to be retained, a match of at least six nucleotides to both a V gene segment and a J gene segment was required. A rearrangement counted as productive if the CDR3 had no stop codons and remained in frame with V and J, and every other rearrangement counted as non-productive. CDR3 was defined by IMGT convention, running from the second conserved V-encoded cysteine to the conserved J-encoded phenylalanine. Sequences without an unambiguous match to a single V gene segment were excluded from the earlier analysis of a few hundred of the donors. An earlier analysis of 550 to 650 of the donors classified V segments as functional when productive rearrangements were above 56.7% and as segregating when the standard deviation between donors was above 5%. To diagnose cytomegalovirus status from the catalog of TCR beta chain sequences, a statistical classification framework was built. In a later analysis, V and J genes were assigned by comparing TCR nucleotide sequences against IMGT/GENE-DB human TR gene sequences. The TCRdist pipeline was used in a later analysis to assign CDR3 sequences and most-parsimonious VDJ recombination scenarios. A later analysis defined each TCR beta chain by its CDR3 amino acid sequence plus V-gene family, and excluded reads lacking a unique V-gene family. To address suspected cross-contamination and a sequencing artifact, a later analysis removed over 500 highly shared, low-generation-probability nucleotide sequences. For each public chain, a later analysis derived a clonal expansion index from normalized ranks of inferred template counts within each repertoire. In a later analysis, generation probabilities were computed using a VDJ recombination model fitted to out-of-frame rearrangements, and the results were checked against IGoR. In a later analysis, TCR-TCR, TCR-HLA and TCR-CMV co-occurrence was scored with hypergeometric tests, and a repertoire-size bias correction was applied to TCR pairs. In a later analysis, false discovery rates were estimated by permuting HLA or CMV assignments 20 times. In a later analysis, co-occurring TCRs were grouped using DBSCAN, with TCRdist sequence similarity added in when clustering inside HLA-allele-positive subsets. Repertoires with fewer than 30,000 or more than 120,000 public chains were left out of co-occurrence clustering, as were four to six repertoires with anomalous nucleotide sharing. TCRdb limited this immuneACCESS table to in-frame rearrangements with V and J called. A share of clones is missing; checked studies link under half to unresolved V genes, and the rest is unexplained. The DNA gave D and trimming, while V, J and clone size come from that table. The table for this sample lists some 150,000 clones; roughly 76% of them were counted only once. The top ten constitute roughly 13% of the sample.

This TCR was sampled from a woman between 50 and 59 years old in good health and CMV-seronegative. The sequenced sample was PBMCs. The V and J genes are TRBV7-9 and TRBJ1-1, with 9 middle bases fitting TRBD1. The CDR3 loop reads CASSSNRGHTEAFF. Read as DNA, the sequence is TGTGCCAGCAGCTCCAACAGGGGGCACACTGAAGCTTTCTTT.